This is a list of T cell receptor beta chains from one sample in a study of technical replicates of blood from a few donors. Generated by immunoSEQ multiplex PCR, the TCRdb table keeps only in-frame clones and is missing some. Altogether some 84,000 clones are present, 91% being singletons, with the ten largest covering about 0.4%. The specimen sequenced was T cells isolated from PBMCs. The origin of the receptors is a human donor in good health. Both conserved end residues are part of each CDR3. Fields, in order: D gene, clone size, V gene, J gene, CDR3 length, CDR3 DNA, CDR3 protein. The D gene is left open where the match is weak. Clone size is stated in some rows and not others, as once, few, many or a class when expanded.

>-|-|TRBV30|TRBJ2-5|14
TGTGCCTGGAGTGAAGGGGCGGTTCAAGAGACCCAGTACTTC
CAWSEGAVQETQYF
>-|-|TRBV4-2|TRBJ1-5|15
TGTGCCAGCAGCCAAGTACTAGGGAGCGGTCAGCCCCAGCATTTT
CASSQVLGSGQPQHF
>-|-|TRBV15|TRBJ1-5|13
-
CATSSFGQGPQHF
>TRBD2|few|TRBV4-3|TRBJ2-2|16
TGCGCCAGCAGCCAAGATAAGCGGGATCTCACCGGGGAGCTGTTTTTT
CASSQDKRDLTGELFF
>-|-|TRBV6-1|TRBJ1-5|17
TGTGCCAGCAGTGTTGCGCAGGGTGGTGGAAGCAATCAGCCCCAGCATTTT
CASSVAQGGGSNQPQHF
>TRBD2|-|TRBV29-1|TRBJ2-1|15
TGCAGCGTTGCTCCGGGACTAGCGGGAGCCAATGAGCAGTTCTTC
CSVAPGLAGANEQFF
>-|-|TRBV4-1|TRBJ2-1|14
TGCGCCAGCAGCCAAGTCGTCCTATACAATGAGCAGTTCTTC
CASSQVVLYNEQFF
>-|-|TRBV6-1|TRBJ2-2|12
TGTGCCAGTACGCATAGCGCCGGGGAGCTGTTTTTT
CASTHSAGELFF
>-|-|TRBV10-1|TRBJ2-5|14
TGCGCCAGCAGTGAGTCCCGGGGAATAGAGACCCAGTACTTC
CASSESRGIETQYF
>-|-|TRBV11-2|TRBJ2-7|13
TGTGCCAGCAGCTTAGGGCAAAGCTACGAGCAGTACTTC
CASSLGQSYEQYF
>TRBD2|-|TRBV11-2|TRBJ2-3|15
TGTGCCAGCAGGATAGCGGGAGGATGGACAGATACGCAGTATTTT
CASRIAGGWTDTQYF
>TRBD2|-|TRBV7-3|TRBJ2-1|15
TGTGCCAGCAGCTATCTGAGCGGGAGAGTGATTGAGCAGTTCTTC
CASSYLSGRVIEQFF
>-|-|TRBV19|TRBJ1-4|17
TGTGCCAGTAGTGCCTACTACAGGGAAACAACTAATGAAAAACTGTTTTTT
CASSAYYRETTNEKLFF
>TRBD2|-|TRBV30|TRBJ2-1|16
TGTGCCTGGAGTGAGACCGGGACTAGCGGACCCAATGAGCAGTTCTTC
CAWSETGTSGPNEQFF
>-|-|TRBV27|TRBJ1-2|13
TGTGCCAGCAGTTTGGCGGAGGGGATGCGCTACACCTTC
CASSLAEGMRYTF
>-|few|TRBV6-5|TRBJ2-7|15
TGTGCCAGCAGGCGACTACGTAGCGGATACTACGAGCAGTACTTC
CASRRLRSGYYEQYF
>TRBD1|-|TRBV11-2|TRBJ2-5|15
TGTGCCAGCAGCTTAGAAGGACAGGGGGGAGAGACCCAGTACTTC
CASSLEGQGGETQYF
>TRBD1|-|TRBV29-1|TRBJ1-1|15
TGCAGCGTTGGTAACCGGGACAGCCAGAACACTGAAGCTTTCTTT
CSVGNRDSQNTEAFF
>-|-|TRBV21-1|TRBJ2-3|15
TGTGCCAGCAGCAAAGCGGGACAGGGCACAGATACGCAGTATTTT
CASSKAGQGTDTQYF
>-|-|TRBV19|TRBJ2-5|14
TGTGCCAGTGGCAACAGGGTGCCCGGAGAGACCCAGTACTTC
CASGNRVPGETQYF
>-|-|TRBV29-1|TRBJ2-1|15
TGCAGCGCCACTATTGGTGACAGAGGTTACAATGAGCAGTTCTTC
CSATIGDRGYNEQFF
>-|-|TRBV7-2|TRBJ1-2|12
TGTGCCAGCAGCTGGAGCGGTTTCGGCTACACCTTC
CASSWSGFGYTF
>-|-|TRBV2|TRBJ1-2|11
TGTGCCAGCATGACAGGATATGGCTACACCTTC
CASMTGYGYTF
>-|few|TRBV27|TRBJ1-5|11
TGTGCCAGCGGTTCCCGGGGGCCCCAGCATTTT
CASGSRGPQHF
>TRBD1|-|TRBV10-2|TRBJ1-5|16
TGCGCCAGCAGTGAGAGCAGGGGGGCTACCAATCAGCCCCAGCATTTT
CASSESRGATNQPQHF
>-|-|TRBV19|TRBJ2-2|13
TGTGCCAGTAGTCGGGATTACACCGGGGAGCTGTTTTTT
CASSRDYTGELFF
>TRBD1|-|TRBV4-3|TRBJ2-1|13
TGCGCCAGCAGCCCATACAGGGGGTACGAGCAGTTCTTC
CASSPYRGYEQFF
>-|-|TRBV27|TRBJ2-1|14
TGTGCCAGCAGTTTAGAGACTAACTACAATGAGCAGTTCTTC
CASSLETNYNEQFF
>-|-|TRBV2|TRBJ1-1|13
TGTGCCAGCAGTCTGACTTGGAACACTGAAGCTTTCTTT
CASSLTWNTEAFF
>TRBD2|-|TRBV29-1|TRBJ2-3|18
TGCAGCGTCCCCCCGGGACTAGCGGGACCAGGGCGGGCAGATACGCAGTATTTT
CSVPPGLAGPGRADTQYF
>-|-|TRBV28|TRBJ1-1|13
TGTGCCAGCAGTGGGGAACAGGAAGAGGTGGCTTTCTTT
CASSGEQEEVAFF
>TRBD1|-|TRBV19|TRBJ2-1|14
TGTGCCAGTAGTCGTAAGGGACAGAGTAATGAGCAGTTCTTC
CASSRKGQSNEQFF
>-|-|TRBV6-6|TRBJ1-2|13
TGTGCCAGCGAGCCCGGGGAAGACTATGGCTACACCTTC
CASEPGEDYGYTF
>-|-|TRBV30|TRBJ1-1|15
TGTGCCTGGAAAACAGGACGCGCTTTTTCCACTGAAGCTTTCTTT
CAWKTGRAFSTEAFF
>TRBD1|-|TRBV6-5|TRBJ1-2|12
TGTGCCAGCAGTCAGACAGGGTATGGCTACACCTTC
CASSQTGYGYTF
>-|-|TRBV7-3|TRBJ1-5|14
TGTGCCAGCAGCTTAGGGGGGGGCAATCAGCCCCAGCATTTT
CASSLGGGNQPQHF
>TRBD2|-|TRBV18|TRBJ2-3|17
TGTGCCAGCTCACCCCCGGGACTAGGCAGATCATCAGATACGCAGTATTTT
CASSPPGLGRSSDTQYF
>-|-|TRBV5-1|TRBJ1-3|17
TGCGCCAGCAGCTTGACAGGGTCTACTAACTCTGGAAACACCATATATTTT
CASSLTGSTNSGNTIYF
>-|-|TRBV5-4|TRBJ1-2|13
TGTGCCAGCAGCTCAGGCAGCAACTATGGCTACACCTTC
CASSSGSNYGYTF
>-|-|TRBV2|TRBJ1-2|13
TGTGCCAGCAGTAACCGGGACACCTATGGCTACACCTTC
CASSNRDTYGYTF
>-|-|TRBV6-5|TRBJ2-1|14
TGTGCCAGCAGTTTGTACCTGGGCCACAATGAGCAGTTCTTC
CASSLYLGHNEQFF
>TRBD2|few|TRBV10-3|TRBJ2-5|15
TGTGCCACCGGGACTAGCGGGAGGTTAAAAGAGACCCAGTACTTC
CATGTSGRLKETQYF
>TRBD2|-|TRBV27|TRBJ2-3|18
TGTGCCAGCAGTCGACGGGACAGAGGGGGGACTAGCGCTGATACGCAGTATTTT
CASSRRDRGGTSADTQYF
>-|-|TRBV28|TRBJ1-1|13
TGTGCCAGTTCATGGGGGGGGAACACTGAAGCTTTCTTT
CASSWGGNTEAFF
>TRBD2|-|TRBV10-3|TRBJ2-7|16
TGTGCCATCAGTTACACCGGGACTAGTCGCTCCTACGAGCAGTACTTC
CAISYTGTSRSYEQYF